Sequencing of this TCR beta chain was carried out in a study of blood T cell repertoires in COVID-19 (dated by TCRdb to about 2020). A note on the overall study: Samples from collaborators originated in the United States, Italy and Spain and spanned both the acute and convalescent phases of COVID-19. The sample metadata nearly always contained a de-identified subject ID, COVID-19 status, age in years and sex. Where available, HLA class I and class II types were obtained from metadata supplied by the sample provider rather than from assay-based typing. Subjects who had been exposed to COVID-19, were actively infected with it, or had recovered from it provided the deeply sampled blood TCRbeta repertoires that made up the dataset. A freely available public database, intended as a resource for researchers studying the immune response to SARS-CoV-2, is where the repertoires were released. Samples were obtained from the ongoing ImmuneRACE study (first 160 participants) and from approximately 1,200 subjects provided by 6 global collaborators. The prospective study material was composed of cDNA or gDNA derived from T cells, B-cell-depleted T cells, or PBMCs.

The immunoSEQ Assay, a bias-controlled multiplex PCR, was used to amplify TCRbeta CDR3 regions from genomic DNA. The authors processed their data as follows. The number of nucleated cells in each sample was estimated by amplification of reference gene primers within the assay. To quantify the absolute abundance of each unique TCRbeta CDR3 rearrangement, sequence reads were collapsed and filtered. For each sample, productive Simpson clonality was calculated as the square root of Simpson's diversity index across productive rearrangements. The immuneACCESS repertoire file appears here via TCRdb, limited to in-frame rearrangements. These files lack a portion of the clones; in checked studies, under half of the deficit traces to unresolved V genes, and the cause of the others is not known. V, J and clone size were drawn from that table, and D and trimming were deduced from the DNA. Here the sample has fewer than 150,000 clones; less than 90% occur a single time. The ten largest make up roughly 18% of the sample.

Enrolling through a virtual design, the prospective study's participants ranged in age from roughly 18 to 100 years and lived across 20 to 25 United States geographic areas. In the prospective study, cohorts were assigned on the basis of participant-reported clinical history obtained from a screening survey and a study questionnaire. For ImmuneRACE Cohort 3, a participant was defined as recovered based on two consecutive negative NP/OP PCR tests, clearance by a healthcare professional, or resolution of symptoms. In the prospective study, mobile phlebotomists collected whole blood, serum and a nasopharyngeal or oropharyngeal swab from each participant. Prospective study participants could optionally give additional blood draws and questionnaires over an approximately two-month period. Before DNA extraction, blood samples from the prospective study were shipped at room temperature or frozen. CDR1 is given as MNHEY and CDR2 as SVGAGI, both from the germline V gene. Germline trimming: 5 bases from V, 4 bases from J; junction bases outside gene matches: 4. The CDR3 numbers 13 residues from cysteine through phenylalanine. The CDR3 DNA has 39 bases and is translated from base 1.

Broader findings and caveats from the paper: How much clinical and demographic metadata was included differed by source and by participant, and the metadata was provided uncurated.

As to this clone: Its antigen remains undetermined. No quality values exist for individual bases; no much larger clone is one base distant.

The sequenced sample was PBMCs or T cells enriched from blood (not recorded which). The rearrangement combines TRBV6-5 with TRBJ1-1, and TRBD1 aligns with 7 junction nucleotides. The source is a man aged 30 to 45 who had recovered from COVID-19. The sequenced DNA is TGTGCCAGCAGTAACAGGGGAGGCACTGAAGCTTTCTTT. It is translated as CASSNRGGTEAFF.